This T cell receptor (beta chain) comes out of a study of T-cell reconstitution after alpha-beta-depleted transplantation in children. This clonotype has only a few counts. Construction of the TCRbeta library involved unique molecular identifiers. TCRdb re-called the PCR reads through MiXCR, storing one row per CDR3 protein. The table lists some 640,000 distinct CDR3 sequences, 15% to 20% of them singletons, with approximately 1.1% in the top ten. Germline loops: CDR1 MRHNA, CDR2 SNTAGT. The CDR3 covers 16 residues. Trimming shortened V by 0 bases and J by 0 bases, and 9 bases separated the two germline ends.

The J gene is TRBJ2-1, the V gene TRBV6-4; possibly TRBD2 for D (5 bases). The input for sequencing was PBMCs from the stem cell graft donor, taken from the stem cell graft. The TCR comes from a human donor who donated a stem cell graft to a child with acute myeloid leukemia. The CDR3 DNA reads as TGTGCCAGCAGTGACTCGGGGAGAAGCTCCTACAATGAGCAGTTCTTC. It codes for CASSDSGRSSYNEQFF.